This TCR beta chain was sequenced during a study of T cell changes during pregnancy in multiple sclerosis (dated by TCRdb to about 2019). As for the study more broadly: The study looked at changes in the T cell repertoire across pregnancy in women with multiple sclerosis.

Preparation of the library involved the immunoSEQ multiplex PCR assay. TCRdb took this table from immuneACCESS and kept in-frame rearrangements with V and J called. Such tables lack part of the clones; where checked against another copy, unresolved V genes explain under half of the gap, and the rest is unexplained. The sample table shows roughly 59,000 clones, and about 90% are seen once. Of the sample, roughly 1.4% falls within the top ten clones. The germline V gene yields MNHEY for CDR1 and SVGAGI for CDR2. V gives up 7 bases and J gives up 5 bases, and the segment between their germline ends measures 15 bases. Taken from cysteine to phenylalanine, the CDR3 has 15 residues. The sequence is cut down to CDR3 DNA, 45 bases in frame from base 1. Points on this clone: This receptor's antigen is unknown. Nothing much larger sits one base from this clone, and base qualities are not available.

Recombination connected TRBV6-5 to TRBJ1-6, with the D segment identity uncertain. The clonotype originates from a female donor in good health, enrolled as a control in a pregnancy study. Specimen: peripheral blood, collected in the third trimester of pregnancy. The CDR3 is CASTSQAENNSPLHF. The DNA sequence is as follows: TGTGCCAGCACTTCTCAGGCAGAGAATAATTCACCCCTCCACTTT.